This record looks at one T cell receptor beta chain sequence and its context. The antigen is undetermined. An expansion of CD8+CD57+ cells by flow cytometry had been shown in patients chosen for sequencing. As a group, the patients uniformly had severe acquired aplastic anemia. Patients had not yet gotten any therapy when their blood was taken for sampling. TCR beta VDJ and CDR3 profiles were obtained from a genomic DNA template. One entry per CDR3 protein, called by TCRdb with MiXCR from the reads. Of about 150,000 distinct CDR3 sequences listed, 40% to 65% were seen once; the top ten hold around 12%. The entry originates in a study of CD8+CD57+ T cells in acquired aplastic anemia. Overall study context: Average DNA yield from sorted CD4+ and CD8+ cells was around 3.2 ug. Findings of the study overall: Patients and controls shared 25 to 35 CD8+ CDR3 sequences, highly expressed in patients.

This CDR3 region has 14 residues. V was shortened by 1 base and J by 4 bases, with 7 bases between the two germline ends. Sequencing was done on a sample of sorted CD4+, CD8+, or CD8+CD57+ T cells (not recorded which) from PBMCs. This clonotype was obtained from a human donor with aplastic anemia. V usage is TRBV12-3 or TRBV12-4 and J usage is TRBJ2-2; D remains unclear. DNA of the CDR3: TGTGCCAGCAGTTTAGGCCCGGGCACCGGGGAGCTGTTTTTT. Encoded protein: CASSLGPGTGELFF.